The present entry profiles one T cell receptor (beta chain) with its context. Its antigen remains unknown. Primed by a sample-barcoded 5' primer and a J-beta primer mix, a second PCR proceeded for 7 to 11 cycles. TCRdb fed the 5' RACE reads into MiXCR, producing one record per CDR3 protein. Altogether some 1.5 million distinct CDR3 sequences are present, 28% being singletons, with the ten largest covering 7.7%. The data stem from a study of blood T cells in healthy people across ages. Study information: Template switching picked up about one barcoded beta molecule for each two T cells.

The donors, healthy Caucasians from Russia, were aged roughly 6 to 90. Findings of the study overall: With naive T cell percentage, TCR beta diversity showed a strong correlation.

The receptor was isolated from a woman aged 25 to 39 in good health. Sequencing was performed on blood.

This CDR3 reads CASRPSGQGEKLFF. CDR3 bases: TGTGCCAGCAGGCCCTCAGGGCAGGGTGAAAAACTGTTTTTT. The V and J genes are TRBV6-5 and TRBJ1-4, with D perhaps matching TRBD1 (5 bases). In germline, CDR1 is MNHEY, CDR2 SVGAGI. The CDR3 runs to 14 residues. V was shortened by 6 bases and J by 7 bases, with 15 bases between the two germline ends.